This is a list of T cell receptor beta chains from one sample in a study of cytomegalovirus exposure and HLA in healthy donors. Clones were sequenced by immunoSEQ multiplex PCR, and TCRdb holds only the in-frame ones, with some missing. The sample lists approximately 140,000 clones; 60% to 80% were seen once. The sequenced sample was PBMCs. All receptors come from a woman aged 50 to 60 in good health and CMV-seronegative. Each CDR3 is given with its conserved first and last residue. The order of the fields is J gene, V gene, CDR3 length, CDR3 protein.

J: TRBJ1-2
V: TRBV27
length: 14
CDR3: CASSLQGAVGGYTF

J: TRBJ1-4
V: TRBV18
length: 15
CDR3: CASSPRTGRNEKLFF

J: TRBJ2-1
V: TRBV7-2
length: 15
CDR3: CASSFRGGGFDEQFF

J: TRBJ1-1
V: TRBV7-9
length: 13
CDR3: CASSPDRGREAFF

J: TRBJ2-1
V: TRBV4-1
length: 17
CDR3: CASSQDSGGGSYNEQFF

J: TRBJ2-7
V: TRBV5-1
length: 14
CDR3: CASSLRDRAHEQYF

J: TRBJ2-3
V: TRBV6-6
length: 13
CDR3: CASRTGGIDTQYF

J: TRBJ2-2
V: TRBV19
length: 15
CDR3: CASSIWTSNTGELFF

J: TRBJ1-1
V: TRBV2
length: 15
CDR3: CASSWGGHENTEAFF

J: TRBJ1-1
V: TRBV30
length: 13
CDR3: CAWSVEGYTEAFF

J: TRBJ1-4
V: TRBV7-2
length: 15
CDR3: CASSRTGHGNEKLFF

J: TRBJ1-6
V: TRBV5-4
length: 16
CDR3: CASSDSTSSYNSPLHF

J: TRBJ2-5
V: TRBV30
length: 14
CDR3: CAWSGLAGQETQYF

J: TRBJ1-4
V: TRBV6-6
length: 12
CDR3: CASSSYNEKLFF

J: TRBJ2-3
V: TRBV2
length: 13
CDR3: CASSGQGGDTQYF

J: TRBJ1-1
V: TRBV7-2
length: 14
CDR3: CASSRETGNTEAFF

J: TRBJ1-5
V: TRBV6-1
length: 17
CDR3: CASSGDRGHQGNQPQHF

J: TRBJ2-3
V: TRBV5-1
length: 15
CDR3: CASSLVRGATDTQYF

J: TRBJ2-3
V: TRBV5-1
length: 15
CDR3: CASSLDGGGEDTQYF

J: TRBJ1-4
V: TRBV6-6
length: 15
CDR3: CASSYPDRGHEKLFF

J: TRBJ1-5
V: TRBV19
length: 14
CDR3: CATAGQGSGQPQHF

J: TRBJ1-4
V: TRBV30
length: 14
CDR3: CAWSAGTVNEKLFF

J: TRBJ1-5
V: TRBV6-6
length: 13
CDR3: CASSYSPGQPQHF

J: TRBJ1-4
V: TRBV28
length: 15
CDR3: CASSLGRTPSEKLFF

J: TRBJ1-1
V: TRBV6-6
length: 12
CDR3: CASSRGGTEAFF

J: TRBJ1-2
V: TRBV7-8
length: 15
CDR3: CASSSPGTSGYGYTF

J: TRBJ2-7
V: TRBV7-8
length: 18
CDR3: CASGPQTRGSMISYEQYF

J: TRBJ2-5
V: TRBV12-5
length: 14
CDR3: CASGSVGQKETQYF

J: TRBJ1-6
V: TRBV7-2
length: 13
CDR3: CATTQSLNSPLHF

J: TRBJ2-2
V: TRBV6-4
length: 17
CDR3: CASSDDDRGSHTGGLFF

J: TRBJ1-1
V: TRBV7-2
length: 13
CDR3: CASSFAENTEAFF

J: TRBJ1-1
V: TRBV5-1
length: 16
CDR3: CASRLGQPSMNTEAFF

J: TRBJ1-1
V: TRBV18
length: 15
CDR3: CASSLRQGQNTEAFF

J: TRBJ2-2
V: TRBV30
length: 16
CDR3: CAWSLPGTGDTGELFF

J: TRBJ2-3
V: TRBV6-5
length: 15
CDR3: CASSYASGVADTQYF

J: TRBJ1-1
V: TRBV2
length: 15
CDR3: CASSEVRVGNTEAFF

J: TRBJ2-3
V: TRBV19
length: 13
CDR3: CASRDSSTDTQYF

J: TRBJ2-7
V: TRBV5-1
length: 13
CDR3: CASSFQRGYEQCF

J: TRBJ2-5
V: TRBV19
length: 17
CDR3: CASSSGGGPGFSETQYF

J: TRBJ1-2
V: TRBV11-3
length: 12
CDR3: CASSYRGHGYTF

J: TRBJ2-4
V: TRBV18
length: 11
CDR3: CASSRKNIQYF

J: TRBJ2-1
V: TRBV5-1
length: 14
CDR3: CASSLMGGRNEQFF

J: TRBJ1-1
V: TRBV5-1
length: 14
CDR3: CASSLDITNTEAFF

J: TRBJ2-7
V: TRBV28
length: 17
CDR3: CASSLWGTGGRDYEQYF

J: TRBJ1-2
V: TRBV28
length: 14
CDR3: CASSLPEMNYGYTF

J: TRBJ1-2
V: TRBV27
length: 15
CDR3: CASSHGQGEDYGYTF

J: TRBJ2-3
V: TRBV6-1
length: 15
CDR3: CASSRLAGGTDTQYF

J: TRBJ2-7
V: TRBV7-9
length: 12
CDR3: CASSPTSGEQYF

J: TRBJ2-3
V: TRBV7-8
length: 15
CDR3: CASSYLAGTSDTQYF

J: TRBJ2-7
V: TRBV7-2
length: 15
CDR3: CASSSPLGEGWEQYF

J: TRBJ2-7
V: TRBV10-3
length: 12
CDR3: CANSGTGVEQYF